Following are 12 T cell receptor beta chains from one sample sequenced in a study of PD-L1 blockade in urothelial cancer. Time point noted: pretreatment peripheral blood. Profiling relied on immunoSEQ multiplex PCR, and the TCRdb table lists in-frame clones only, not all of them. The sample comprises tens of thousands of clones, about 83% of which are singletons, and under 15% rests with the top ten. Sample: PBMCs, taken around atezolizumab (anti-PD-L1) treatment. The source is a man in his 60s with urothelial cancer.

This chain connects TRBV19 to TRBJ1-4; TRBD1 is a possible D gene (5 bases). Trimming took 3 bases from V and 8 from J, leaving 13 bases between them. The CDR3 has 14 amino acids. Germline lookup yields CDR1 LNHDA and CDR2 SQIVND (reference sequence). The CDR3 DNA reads TGTGCCAGTAGTATGGGGCAGGTCGGCGAAAAACTGTTTTTT. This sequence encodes CASSMGQVGEKLFF.

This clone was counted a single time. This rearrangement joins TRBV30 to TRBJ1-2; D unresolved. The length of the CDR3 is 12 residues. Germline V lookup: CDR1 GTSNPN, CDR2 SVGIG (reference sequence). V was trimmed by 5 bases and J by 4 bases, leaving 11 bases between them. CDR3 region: CAWATGSYGYTF. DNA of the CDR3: TGTGCCTGGGCGACGGGGAGCTATGGCTACACCTTC.

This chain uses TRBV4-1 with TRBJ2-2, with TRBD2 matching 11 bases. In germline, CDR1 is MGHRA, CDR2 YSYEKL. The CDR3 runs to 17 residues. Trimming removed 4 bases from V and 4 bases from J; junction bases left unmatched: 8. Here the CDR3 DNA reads TGCGCCAGCAGCCGCGATATAGCGGGGGGGGCCACCGGGGAGCTGTTTTTT. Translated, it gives CASSRDIAGGATGELFF.

This CDR3 is CASSQQSEVTEAFF. CDR3 bases: TGTGCCAGCAGCCAGCAGTCGGAGGTCACTGAAGCTTTCTTT. This chain links TRBV28 with TRBJ1-1; D not resolved. The ends were cut back, 6 bases at V and 4 bases at J, with 15 bases in the middle. Looked up from germline, CDR1 is MDHEN and CDR2 is SYDVKM. This CDR3 spans 14 amino acids.

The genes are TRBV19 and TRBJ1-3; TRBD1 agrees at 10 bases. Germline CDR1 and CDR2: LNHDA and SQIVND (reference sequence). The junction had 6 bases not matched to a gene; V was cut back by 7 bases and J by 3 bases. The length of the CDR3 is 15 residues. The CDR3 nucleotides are TGTGCCAGTATGGGACAGGGGATAGTTGGAAACACCATATATTTT. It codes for CASMGQGIVGNTIYF. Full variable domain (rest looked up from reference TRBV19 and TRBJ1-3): DGGITQSPKYLFRKEGQNVTLSCEQNLNHDAMYWYRQDPGQGLRLIYYSQIVNDFQKGDIAEGYSVSREKKESFPLTVTSAQKNPTAFYLCASMGQGIVGNTIYFGEGSWLTVV.

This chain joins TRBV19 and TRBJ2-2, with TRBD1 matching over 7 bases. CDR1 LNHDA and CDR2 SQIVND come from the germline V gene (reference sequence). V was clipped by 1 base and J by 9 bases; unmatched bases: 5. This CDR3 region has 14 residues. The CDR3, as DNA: TGTGCCAGTAGTATAGTTGCAGGGGGAAGGGAGCTGTTTTTT. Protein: CASSIVAGGRELFF.

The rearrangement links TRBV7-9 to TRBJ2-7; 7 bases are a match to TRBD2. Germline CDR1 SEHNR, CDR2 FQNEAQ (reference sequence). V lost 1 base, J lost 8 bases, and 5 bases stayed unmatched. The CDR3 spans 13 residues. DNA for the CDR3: TGTGCCAGCAGCTTAGGGGCGGGAGATAAGCAGTACTTC. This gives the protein CASSLGAGDKQYF. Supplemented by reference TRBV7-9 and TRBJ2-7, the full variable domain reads DTGVSQNPRHKITKRGQNVTFRCDPISEHNRLYWYRQTLGQGPEFLTYFQNEAQLEKSRLLSDRFSAERPKGSFSTLEIQRTEQGDSAMYLCASSLGAGDKQYFGPGTRLTVT.

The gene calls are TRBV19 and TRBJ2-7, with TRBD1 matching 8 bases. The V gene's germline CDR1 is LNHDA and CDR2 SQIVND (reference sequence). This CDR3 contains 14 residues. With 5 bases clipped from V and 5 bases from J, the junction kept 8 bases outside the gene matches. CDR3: CASSEQGAAHEQYF. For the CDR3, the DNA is TGTGCCAGTAGTGAGCAGGGGGCCGCCCACGAGCAGTACTTC.

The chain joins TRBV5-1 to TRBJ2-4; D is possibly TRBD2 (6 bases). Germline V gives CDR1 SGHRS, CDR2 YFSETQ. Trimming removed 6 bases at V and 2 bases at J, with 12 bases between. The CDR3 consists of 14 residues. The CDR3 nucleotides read TGCGCCAGCAAGAACGGAGGGTCCAAAAACATTCAGTACTTC. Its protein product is CASKNGGSKNIQYF. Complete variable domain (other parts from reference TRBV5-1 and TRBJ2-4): KAGVTQTPRYLIKTRGQQVTLSCSPISGHRSVSWYQQTPGQGLQFLFEYFSETQRNKGNFPGRFSGRQFSNSRSEMNVSTLELGDSALYLCASKNGGSKNIQYFGAGTRLSVL.

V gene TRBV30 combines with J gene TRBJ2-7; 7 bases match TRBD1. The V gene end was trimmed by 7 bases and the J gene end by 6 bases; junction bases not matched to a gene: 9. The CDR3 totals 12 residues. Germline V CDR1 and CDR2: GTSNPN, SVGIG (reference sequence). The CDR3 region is CASSGQAREQYF. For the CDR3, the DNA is TGTGCCTCGTCCGGACAGGCTCGCGAGCAGTACTTC.

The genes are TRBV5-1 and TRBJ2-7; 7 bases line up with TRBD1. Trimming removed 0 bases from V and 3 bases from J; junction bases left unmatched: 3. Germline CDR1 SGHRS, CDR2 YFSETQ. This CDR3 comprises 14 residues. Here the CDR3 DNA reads TGCGCCAGCAGCTTGGCGACAGGGCTCTACGAGCAGTACTTC. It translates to CASSLATGLYEQYF.

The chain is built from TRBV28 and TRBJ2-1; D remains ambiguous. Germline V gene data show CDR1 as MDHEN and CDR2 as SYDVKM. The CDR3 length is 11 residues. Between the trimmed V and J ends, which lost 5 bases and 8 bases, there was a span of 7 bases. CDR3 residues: CASSLKYEQFF. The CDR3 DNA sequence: TGTGCCAGCAGTCTAAAATATGAGCAGTTCTTC.